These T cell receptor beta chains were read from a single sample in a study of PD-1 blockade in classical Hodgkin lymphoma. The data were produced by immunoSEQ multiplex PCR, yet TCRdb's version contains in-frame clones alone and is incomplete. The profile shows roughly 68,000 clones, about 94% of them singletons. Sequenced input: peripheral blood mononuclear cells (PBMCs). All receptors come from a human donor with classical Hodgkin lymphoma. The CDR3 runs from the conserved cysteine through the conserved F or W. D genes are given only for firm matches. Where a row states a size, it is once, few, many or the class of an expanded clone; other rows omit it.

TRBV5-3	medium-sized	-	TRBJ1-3	TGTGCCAGAAGCCGTGACCCCGACAGGATCTCTGGAAACACCATATATTTT	CARSRDPDRISGNTIYF
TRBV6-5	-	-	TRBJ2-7	TGTGCCAGCAGTTACTGGAACGAGCAGTACTTC	CASSYWNEQYF
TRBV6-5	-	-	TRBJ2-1	TGTGCCAGCAGAATTAGGGGTGACTACAATGAGCAGTTCTTC	CASRIRGDYNEQFF
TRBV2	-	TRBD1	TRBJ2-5	TGTGCCAGCAGGGCCGGACAGGGGGCATCAGAGACCCAGTACTTC	CASRAGQGASETQYF
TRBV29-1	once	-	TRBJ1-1	TGCACCTTGGATGCGGGGGGCACTGAAGCTTTCTTT	CTLDAGGTEAFF
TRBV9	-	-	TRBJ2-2	TGTGCCAGCAGCGTAAGGGCAGGGGGGACCGGGGAGCTGTTTTTT	CASSVRAGGTGELFF
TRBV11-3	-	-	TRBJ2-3	TGTGCCAGCAGCCTCAGGACAGATACGCAGTATTTT	CASSLRTDTQYF
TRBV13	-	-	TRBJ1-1	TGTGCCAGCAGCGAAAAGAACACTGAAGCTTTCTTT	CASSEKNTEAFF
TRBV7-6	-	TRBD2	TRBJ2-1	TGTGCCAGCAGCTTAACTTCTCCAGGGCTAGCGGGGTACAATGAGCAGTTCTTC	CASSLTSPGLAGYNEQFF
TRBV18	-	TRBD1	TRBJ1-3	TGTGCCAGCTCACAACAGGGGGCTGATGGAAACACCATATATTTT	CASSQQGADGNTIYF
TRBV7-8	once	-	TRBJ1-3	TGTGCCAGCAGCTTAGCGTCTTCGCGGACGCCTGGAAACACCATATATTTT	CASSLASSRTPGNTIYF
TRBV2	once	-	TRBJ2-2	TGTGCCAGCAGTCCGAGCAGGGTTACCGGGGAGCTGTTTTTT	CASSPSRVTGELFF
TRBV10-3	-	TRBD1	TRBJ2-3	TGTGCCATCAGACCCCGGGACAGGGGCCCGGATACGCAGTATTTT	CAIRPRDRGPDTQYF
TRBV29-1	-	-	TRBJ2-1	TGCAGCGTTGATCTATCGCCGGAAGATGAGCAGTTCTTC	CSVDLSPEDEQFF
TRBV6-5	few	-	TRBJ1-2	TGTGCCAGCAGTTATGGTTTCGGGGAGGGTGGCTACACCTTC	CASSYGFGEGGYTF
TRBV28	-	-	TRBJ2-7	TGTGCCAGCACCCCGGACAGACTTCCTTCTCCTTACGAGCAGTACTTC	CASTPDRLPSPYEQYF
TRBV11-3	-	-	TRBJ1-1	TGTGCCAGCAGCATCGCCAGGAACACTGAAGCTTTCTTT	CASSIARNTEAFF
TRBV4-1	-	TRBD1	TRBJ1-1	TGCGCCAGCGGCGAAATCAGACAGGGGACTGAAGCTTTCTTT	CASGEIRQGTEAFF
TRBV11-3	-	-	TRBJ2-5	TGTGCCAGCAGCTTAATGGGAGGAGAGACCCAGTACTTC	CASSLMGGETQYF